A single sample gave rise to the 23 T cell receptor beta chains below, sequenced in a study of beta chain features in type 1 diabetes (dated by TCRdb to 2017 to 2018). Library prep was done by the immunoSEQ multiplex PCR assay. The entire isolated RNA was reverse transcribed using the High Capacity cDNA Reverse Transcription Kit, and thus expressed TCRB transcripts were sequenced. Sourced from immuneACCESS, this table was stored by TCRdb with only in-frame sequences that have V and J called. A share of the clones is absent; for the studies checked, an unresolved V gene accounts for under half, and the remainder has no known explanation. The sample contains 810,000 or so clones, about a sixth of them found a single time. 0.02% to 0.03% of the sample comes from the top ten. The sample was naive CD4+ T cells from blood. The cell subset or site label on this specimen signifies: true naive CD4+ T cells. The source is a woman younger than 30 in good health.

The chain uses TRBV5-1 and TRBJ2-7, with D possibly TRBD1 on 6 matching bases. V gave up 1 base and J gave up 2 bases, with 13 bases separating them. Germline V gene sequence: CDR1 SGHRS, CDR2 YFSETQ. CDR3 length: 15 residues. The CDR3 sequence is CASSLQGGAPYEQYF. In DNA form, the CDR3 reads TGCGCCAGCAGCTTGCAAGGGGGAGCCCCCTACGAGCAGTACTTC.

For the CDR3, the DNA is TGTGCCAGCTCACCACCCCAGGGAAATTACGAGCAGTACTTC. It codes for CASSPPQGNYEQYF. The gene calls are TRBV18 and TRBJ2-7; D is perhaps TRBD1 (5 bases). The CDR3 is 14 amino acids. Trimming took 0 bases from V and 4 from J, leaving 10 bases between them. Germline V CDR1 and CDR2: KGHSH, LQKENI.

This clone showed up just a few times. The rearrangement links TRBV7-9 to TRBJ1-1; D remains ambiguous. Trimming took 2 bases from V and 3 from J, leaving 13 bases between them. This CDR3 region has 15 residues. Germline assignment: CDR1 SEHNR and CDR2 FQNEAQ (reference sequence). The DNA for the CDR3 is TGTGCCAGCAGCTTAAATGTTCTCGGATACACTGAAGCTTTCTTT. This translates into CASSLNVLGYTEAFF. The full variable domain, with the rest looked up from reference TRBV7-9 and TRBJ1-1, is DTGVSQNPRHKITKRGQNVTFRCDPISEHNRLYWYRQTLGQGPEFLTYFQNEAQLEKSRLLSDRFSAERPKGSFSTLEIQRTEQGDSAMYLCASSLNVLGYTEAFFGQGTRLTVV.

This clone was observed a few times. The chain joins TRBV28 to TRBJ2-4, with 7 bases matching TRBD2. The length of the CDR3 is 16 residues. Trimming cost V 4 bases and J 7 bases; bases outside gene matches: 13. Germline-derived CDR1 and CDR2 are MDHEN and SYDVKM. In DNA form, the CDR3 reads TGTGCCAGCAGTTCCTCCGGACTAGTGTGGGTTAACATTCAGTACTTC. Protein product: CASSSSGLVWVNIQYF.

This clone was picked up a small number of times. The genes are TRBV28 and TRBJ2-5; 10 bases match TRBD2. V dropped 7 bases and J dropped 5; count of bases not matched to a gene: 10. CDR1 is MDHEN, CDR2 SYDVKM, per germline. The length of the CDR3 is 15 residues. CDR3 in amino acids: CASNQAGGPRETQYF. The CDR3 DNA reads TGTGCCAGCAATCAAGCGGGAGGGCCCAGGGAGACCCAGTACTTC. The entire variable domain, with the rest obtained from reference TRBV28 and TRBJ2-5, is as follows: DVKVTQSSRYLVKRTGEKVFLECVQDMDHENMFWYRQDPGLGLRLIYFSYDVKMKEKGDIPEGYSVSREKKERFSLILESASTNQTSMYLCASNQAGGPRETQYFGPGTRLLVL.

The chain joins TRBV29-1 to TRBJ2-3, with D perhaps matching TRBD1 (7 bases). V shed 6 bases and J shed 2 bases, with 15 bases lying between them. The germline V gene encodes CDR1 SQVTM and CDR2 ANQGSEA. CDR3 length equals 14 residues. This chain's CDR3 is CSVKQGTYTDTQYF. The CDR3 DNA follows: TGCAGCGTCAAACAGGGGACTTACACAGATACGCAGTATTTT.

The V call is TRBV7-9, the J call TRBJ1-1; D perhaps matches TRBD1 (6 bases). This CDR3 is built from 12 residues. V gave up 2 bases and J gave up 7 bases, with 8 bases separating them. Per the germline V gene, CDR1 is SEHNR and CDR2 is FQNEAQ (reference sequence). CDR3 nucleotides: TGTGCCAGCAGCTTACAGGGGCTTGAAGCTTTCTTT. As protein: CASSLQGLEAFF.

The rearrangement uses TRBV23-1 and TRBJ2-7; TRBD2 matches at 13 bases. TRBV23-1 is marked as an open reading frame, function uncertain. Losses at the gene ends were 6 bases for V and 4 bases for J; bases not matched to a gene: 9. The CDR3 loop spans 16 amino acids. The CDR3 reads CASSRTSGSRAYEQYF. The CDR3 DNA sequence: TGCGCCAGCAGCCGGACTAGCGGGAGCCGAGCTTACGAGCAGTACTTC.

This chain connects TRBV15 to TRBJ2-3; TRBD1 agrees at 7 bases. Trimming removed 3 bases from V and 4 bases from J; junction bases left unmatched: 4. The CDR3 consists of 14 residues. From germline, CDR1 is LNHNV and CDR2 YYDKDF (reference sequence). DNA of the CDR3: TGTGCCACCAGCAGTCGACAGGGCTCAGATACGCAGTATTTT. It specifies CATSSRQGSDTQYF.

The rearrangement uses TRBV5-8 and TRBJ1-4; 8 bases agree with TRBD1. The CDR3 covers 17 residues. Germline CDR1 SGHTS, CDR2 YDEGEE. V lost 5 bases and J lost 8; bases outside the gene matches: 17. This chain's CDR3 is CASRLFTYRGSGEKLFF. DNA for the CDR3: TGTGCCAGCAGACTCTTCACGTACAGGGGGAGTGGGGAAAAACTGTTTTTT.

This clone was seen only a few times. Other nucleotide sequences from this sample produce the same CDR3. This chain uses TRBV7-9 with TRBJ1-1; D perhaps matches TRBD1 (5 bases). Germline values: CDR1 SEHNR, CDR2 FQNEAQ (reference sequence). The CDR3 contains 13 residues. V gave up 5 bases and J gave up 2 bases, with 9 bases separating them. The CDR3 is CASSRQGNTEAFF. The CDR3 DNA reads TGTGCCAGCAGCCGTCAGGGAAACACTGAAGCTTTCTTT.

The gene calls are TRBV4-2 and TRBJ2-7, with 8 positions matching TRBD2. The CDR3 is 15 amino acids. The V segment lost 1 base and the J segment 2 bases; nucleotides outside the gene matches: 4. Germline V gives CDR1 LGHNA, CDR2 YNFKEQ. In nucleotides, the CDR3 is TGTGCCAGCAGCCAAGGGGGACTAGGGACCTACGAGCAGTACTTC. As protein: CASSQGGLGTYEQYF.

Note on this clone: An end of the junction differs from the germline gene, which may be a read error. The gene calls are TRBV7-7 and TRBJ2-5; 8 positions agree with TRBD2. From germline, CDR1 is SSHAT and CDR2 FNYEAQ (reference sequence). This CDR3 is built from 16 residues. The CDR3 reads CASSLGAGEYQETQYF. CDR3 coding DNA: TGTGCTAGCAGCTTAGGAGCGGGAGAGTACCAAGAGACCCAGTACTTC.

About this clone: This sample includes further DNA sequences coding for the same CDR3. The chain is built from TRBV11-2 and TRBJ2-7; D gene uncertain. The CDR3 is 13 amino acids. V lost 0 bases and J lost 2, with 5 bases in between. In germline, CDR1 is SGHAT, CDR2 FQNNGV. CDR3 protein: CASSLDRPYEQYF. The CDR3 nucleotides are TGTGCCAGCAGCTTAGATCGGCCCTACGAGCAGTACTTC.

The CDR3, as DNA: TGTGCCAGCAGTGTTCTTATGCGAGAGACCCAGTACTTC. It encodes CASSVLMRETQYF. This chain links TRBV6-1 with TRBJ2-5; D gene ambiguous. The CDR3 consists of 13 residues. The germline CDR1 and CDR2 sequences are MNHNS and SASEGT. Deletions cut 4 bases from V and 4 bases from J, with 10 bases between.

This chain connects TRBV7-2 to TRBJ2-5; D may be TRBD1 (6 bases). Germline V lookup: CDR1 SGHTA, CDR2 FQGNSA. CDR3 length: 14 residues. The ends were cut back, 3 bases at V and 3 bases at J, with 11 bases in the middle. Here the CDR3 reads CASSFQGLEETQYF. CDR3 sequence (DNA): TGTGCCAGCAGCTTTCAGGGGCTAGAAGAGACCCAGTACTTC.

This clone was counted only a few times. This chain uses TRBV5-1 with TRBJ2-3; D is possibly TRBD2 (6 bases). Trimming removed 6 bases at V and 3 bases at J, with 11 bases between. CDR1 SGHRS and CDR2 YFSETQ come from the germline V gene. This CDR3 contains 13 residues. The CDR3 protein is CASTRLGTDTQYF. In DNA, the CDR3 is TGCGCCAGCACACGACTAGGGACAGATACGCAGTATTTT. Full variable domain (outside the CDR3, taken from reference TRBV5-1 and TRBJ2-3): KAGVTQTPRYLIKTRGQQVTLSCSPISGHRSVSWYQQTPGQGLQFLFEYFSETQRNKGNFPGRFSGRQFSNSRSEMNVSTLELGDSALYLCASTRLGTDTQYFGPGTRLTVL.

The chain couples TRBV19 to TRBJ2-6; a weak D match, TRBD1 (5 bases). Germline CDR1 reads LNHDA; CDR2 reads SQIVND (reference sequence). Trimming took off 6 bases at V and 1 base at J, with 10 bases between the two ends. The CDR3 is 15 residues long. The CDR3 region is CASSPKGSGANVLTF. CDR3 DNA sequence: TGTGCCAGTAGCCCTAAGGGGTCTGGGGCCAACGTCCTGACTTTC.

This clone occurred a few times. The J gene is TRBJ2-3, the V gene TRBV28, with D hard to call. Deletions cut 5 bases from V and 2 bases from J, with 17 bases between. This CDR3 is 16 amino acids long. Germline assignment: CDR1 MDHEN and CDR2 SYDVKM. This chain's CDR3 is CASSPPFRTLTDTQYF. Written as DNA, the CDR3 is TGTGCCAGCAGTCCACCTTTTCGGACCCTCACAGATACGCAGTATTTT.

This clone came up a few times. This rearrangement joins TRBV28 to TRBJ2-2; 11 nucleotides align to TRBD1. CDR1 is MDHEN and CDR2 is SYDVKM in the germline V gene. Trimming cost V 7 bases and J 5 bases; bases outside gene matches: 3. This CDR3 has 14 amino acids. CDR3 DNA: TGTGCCAGCAAAGGGACAGGGGGAACCGGGGAGCTGTTTTTT. It translates to CASKGTGGTGELFF.

DNA of the CDR3: TGTGCCAGTAGTGGGGTCGCGCAAGTAGCTGAAGCTTTCTTT. Protein: CASSGVAQVAEAFF. The gene calls are TRBV19 and TRBJ1-1; D not resolved. Trimming removed 5 bases at V and 6 bases at J, with 16 bases between. The CDR3 length is 14 residues. Germline assignment: CDR1 LNHDA and CDR2 SQIVND (reference sequence).

This clone was observed a handful of times. This chain links TRBV29-1 with TRBJ2-1; D unclear. Trimming removed 6 bases from V and 0 bases from J, with 9 bases in between. Germline CDR1 and CDR2: SQVTM and ANQGSEA. This CDR3 region has 13 residues. CDR3 sequence (DNA): TGCAGCGTCACTTCAAGCTCCTACAATGAGCAGTTCTTC. It encodes CSVTSSSYNEQFF.

This clone was observed a few times. This chain joins TRBV6-5 and TRBJ2-1; D gene unclear. CDR3 length: 15 residues. Germline lookup yields CDR1 MNHEY and CDR2 SVGAGI. V lost 0 bases to trimming and J lost 6 bases, with 12 bases between them. CDR3 residues: CASSYSERFFNEQFF. CDR3 nucleotide sequence: TGTGCCAGCAGTTACTCGGAGCGTTTTTTCAATGAGCAGTTCTTC.